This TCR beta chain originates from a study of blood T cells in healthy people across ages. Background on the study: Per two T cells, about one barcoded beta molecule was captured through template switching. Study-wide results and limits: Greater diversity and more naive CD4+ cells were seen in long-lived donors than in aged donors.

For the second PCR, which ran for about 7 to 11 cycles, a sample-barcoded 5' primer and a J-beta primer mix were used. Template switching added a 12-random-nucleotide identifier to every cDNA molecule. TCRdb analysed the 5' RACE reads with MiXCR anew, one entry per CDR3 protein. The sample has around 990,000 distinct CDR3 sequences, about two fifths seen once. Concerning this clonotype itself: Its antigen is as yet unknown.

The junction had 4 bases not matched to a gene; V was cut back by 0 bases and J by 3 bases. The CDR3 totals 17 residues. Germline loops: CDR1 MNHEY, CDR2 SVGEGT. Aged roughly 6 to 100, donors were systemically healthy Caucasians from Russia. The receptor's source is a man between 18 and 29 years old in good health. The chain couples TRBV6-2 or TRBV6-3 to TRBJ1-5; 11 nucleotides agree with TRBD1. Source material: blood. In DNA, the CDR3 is TGTGCCAGCAGTTACTCTCCGGGACAGGGGGTCAATCAGCCCCAGCATTTT. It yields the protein CASSYSPGQGVNQPQHF.